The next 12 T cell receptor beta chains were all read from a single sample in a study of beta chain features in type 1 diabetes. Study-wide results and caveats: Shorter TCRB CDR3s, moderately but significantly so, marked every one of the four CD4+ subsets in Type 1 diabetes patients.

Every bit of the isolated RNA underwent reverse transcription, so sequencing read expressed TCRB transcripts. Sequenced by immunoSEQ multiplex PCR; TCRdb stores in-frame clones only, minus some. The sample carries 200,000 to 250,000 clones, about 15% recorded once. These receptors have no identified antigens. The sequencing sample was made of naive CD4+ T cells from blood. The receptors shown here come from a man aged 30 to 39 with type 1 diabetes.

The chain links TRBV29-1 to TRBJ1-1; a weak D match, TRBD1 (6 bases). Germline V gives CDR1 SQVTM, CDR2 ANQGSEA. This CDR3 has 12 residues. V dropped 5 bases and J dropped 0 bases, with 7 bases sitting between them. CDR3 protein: CSVRQVNTEAFF. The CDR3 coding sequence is TGCAGCGTTCGACAGGTGAACACTGAAGCTTTCTTT.

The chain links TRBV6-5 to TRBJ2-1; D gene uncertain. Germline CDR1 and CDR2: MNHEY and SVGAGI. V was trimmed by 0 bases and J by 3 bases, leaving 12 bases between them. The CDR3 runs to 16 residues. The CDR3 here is CASSYSRSSGYNEQFF. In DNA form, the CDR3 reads TGTGCCAGCAGTTACTCGAGGTCTTCGGGCTACAATGAGCAGTTCTTC.

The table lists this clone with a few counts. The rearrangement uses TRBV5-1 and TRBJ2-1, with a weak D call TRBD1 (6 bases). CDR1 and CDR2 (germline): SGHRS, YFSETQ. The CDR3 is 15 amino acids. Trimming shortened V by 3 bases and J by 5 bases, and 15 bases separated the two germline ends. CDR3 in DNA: TGCGCCAGCAGCTCTGATTCACGGACAGACAATGAGCAGTTCTTC. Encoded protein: CASSSDSRTDNEQFF.

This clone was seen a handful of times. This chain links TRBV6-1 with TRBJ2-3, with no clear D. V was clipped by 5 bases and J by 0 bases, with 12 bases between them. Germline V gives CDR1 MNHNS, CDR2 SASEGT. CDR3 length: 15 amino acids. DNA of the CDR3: TGTGCCAGCAGTCTAGGCACCACAAGCACAGATACGCAGTATTTT. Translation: CASSLGTTSTDTQYF.

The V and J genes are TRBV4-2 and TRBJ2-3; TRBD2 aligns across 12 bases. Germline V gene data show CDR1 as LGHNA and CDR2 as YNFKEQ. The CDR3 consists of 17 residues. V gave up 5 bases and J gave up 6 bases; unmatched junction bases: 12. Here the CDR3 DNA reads TGTGCCAGCAGCTCTAGTCTGACTAGCGGGAGTCGGGATACGCAGTATTTT. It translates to CASSSSLTSGSRDTQYF.

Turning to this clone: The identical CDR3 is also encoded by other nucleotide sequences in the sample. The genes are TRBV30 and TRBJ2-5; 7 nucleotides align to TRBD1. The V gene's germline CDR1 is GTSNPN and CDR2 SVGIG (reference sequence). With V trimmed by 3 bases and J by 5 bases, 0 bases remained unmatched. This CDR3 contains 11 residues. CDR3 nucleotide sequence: TGTGCCTGGAGCAGGGGGGAGACCCAGTACTTC. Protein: CAWSRGETQYF.

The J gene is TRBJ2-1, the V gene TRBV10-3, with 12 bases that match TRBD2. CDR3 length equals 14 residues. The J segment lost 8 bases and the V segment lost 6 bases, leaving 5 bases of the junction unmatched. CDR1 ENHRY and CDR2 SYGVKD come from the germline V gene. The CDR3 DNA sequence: TGTGCCATCAGCACTAGCGGGAGGAGTGATGAGCAGTTCTTC. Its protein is CAISTSGRSDEQFF.

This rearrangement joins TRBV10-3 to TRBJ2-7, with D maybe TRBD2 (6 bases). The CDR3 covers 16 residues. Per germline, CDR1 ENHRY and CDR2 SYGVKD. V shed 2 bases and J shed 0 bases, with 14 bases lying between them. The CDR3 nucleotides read TGTGCCATCAGTGAGCGAGGGACTGGCAGCTCCTACGAGCAGTACTTC. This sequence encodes CAISERGTGSSYEQYF.

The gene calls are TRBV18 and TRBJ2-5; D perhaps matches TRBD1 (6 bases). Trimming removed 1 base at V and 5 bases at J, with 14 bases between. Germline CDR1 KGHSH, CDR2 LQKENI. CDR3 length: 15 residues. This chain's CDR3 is CASSPLTGQGETQYF. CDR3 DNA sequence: TGTGCCAGCTCACCACTTACAGGCCAGGGGGAGACCCAGTACTTC.

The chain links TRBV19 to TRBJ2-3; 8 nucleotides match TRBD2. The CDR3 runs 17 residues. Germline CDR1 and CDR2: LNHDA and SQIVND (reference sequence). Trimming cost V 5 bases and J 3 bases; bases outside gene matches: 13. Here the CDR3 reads CASSPTSGREATDTQYF. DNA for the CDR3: TGTGCCAGTAGTCCAACTTCAGGGCGGGAGGCGACAGATACGCAGTATTTT.

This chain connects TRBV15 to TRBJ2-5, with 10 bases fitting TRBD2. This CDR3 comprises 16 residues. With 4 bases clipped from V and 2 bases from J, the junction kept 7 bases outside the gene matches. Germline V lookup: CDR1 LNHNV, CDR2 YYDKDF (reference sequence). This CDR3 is CATSNSIAGGQETQYF. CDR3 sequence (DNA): TGTGCCACCAGCAACTCTATAGCGGGGGGACAAGAGACCCAGTACTTC.

CDR3 amino acids: CASSLVSTGELFF. The DNA of the CDR3 is TGTGCCAGCAGCTTAGTCAGCACCGGGGAGCTGTTTTTT. The chain links TRBV7-9 to TRBJ2-2, with D unclear. The CDR3 consists of 13 residues. With 1 base removed from V and 4 bases from J, the gap between germline ends came to 4 bases. The germline CDR1 and CDR2 sequences are SEHNR and FQNEAQ (reference sequence).